This T cell receptor (beta chain) stems from a study of control samples from healthy donors and cancer patients. TCRdb's table, derived via immunoSEQ multiplex PCR, lists solely in-frame clones and lacks some. The sample shows 140,000 or so clones, 75% to 95% of them seen only once. The trim removed 3 bases at V and 2 bases at J, leaving 10 bases unmatched. From germline, CDR1 is KGHDR and CDR2 SFDVKD. This CDR3 is built from 19 residues. The chain links TRBV24-1 to TRBJ2-3; 13 bases match TRBD2. Sequenced: blood. This TCR was sampled from a man aged 25-40 years in good health. CDR3 coding DNA: TGTGCCACCAGTGATAGGTCGAGACTAGCGGGGGGACTCACAGATACGCAGTATTTT. It codes for CATSDRSRLAGGLTDTQYF.